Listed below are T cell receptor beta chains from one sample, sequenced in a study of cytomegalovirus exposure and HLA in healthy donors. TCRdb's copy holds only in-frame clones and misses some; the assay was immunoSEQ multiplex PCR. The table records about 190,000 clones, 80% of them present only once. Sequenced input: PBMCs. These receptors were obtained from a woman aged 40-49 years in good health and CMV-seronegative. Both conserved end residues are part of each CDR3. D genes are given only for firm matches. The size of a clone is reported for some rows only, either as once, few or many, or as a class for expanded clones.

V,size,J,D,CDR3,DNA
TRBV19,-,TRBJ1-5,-,CASSPGTDYQPQHF,TGTGCCAGTAGTCCTGGGACTGATTATCAGCCCCAGCATTTT
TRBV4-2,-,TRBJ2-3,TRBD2,CASSQDVDLAGEKWADTQYF,TGTGCCAGCAGCCAAGATGTCGACCTAGCGGGAGAAAAGTGGGCAGATACGCAGTATTTT
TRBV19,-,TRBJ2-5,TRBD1,CASSFGTGGETQYF,TGTGCCAGTAGTTTCGGGACAGGGGGAGAGACCCAGTACTTC
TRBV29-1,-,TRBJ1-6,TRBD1,CSVRTGRNYNSPLHF,TGCAGCGTCAGGACAGGGCGGAACTATAATTCACCCCTCCACTTT
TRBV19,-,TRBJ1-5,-,CASTMGQLNQPQHF,TGTGCCAGTACTATGGGACAACTCAATCAGCCCCAGCATTTT
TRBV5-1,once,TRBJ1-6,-,CASSFSAGEGSPLHF,TGCGCCAGCAGCTTTTCGGCAGGGGAGGGATCACCCCTCCACTTT
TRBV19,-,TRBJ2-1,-,CASSIQRTALNEQFF,TGTGCCAGTAGTATTCAGAGGACAGCCCTCAATGAGCAGTTCTTC
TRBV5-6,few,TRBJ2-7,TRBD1,CASSSTGGYEQYF,TGTGCCAGCAGCTCGACAGGGGGTTACGAGCAGTACTTC
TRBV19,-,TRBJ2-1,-,CASSISQGRIEQFF,TGTGCCAGTAGTATATCCCAGGGCAGGATTGAGCAGTTCTTC
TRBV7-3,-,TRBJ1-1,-,CASSFQGLTEAFF,TGTGCCAGCAGCTTCCAGGGATTAACTGAAGCTTTCTTT
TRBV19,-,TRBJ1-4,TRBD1,CASTMGDSTNEKLFF,TGTGCCAGTACCATGGGGGACAGTACTAATGAAAAACTGTTTTTT
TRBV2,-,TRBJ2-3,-,CASSEQGQGPDTQYF,TGTGCCAGCAGTGAACAGGGCCAGGGCCCAGATACGCAGTATTTT
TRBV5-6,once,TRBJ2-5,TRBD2,CASSLGLAGQETQYF,TGTGCCAGCAGCTTGGGGCTAGCGGGCCAAGAGACCCAGTACTTC
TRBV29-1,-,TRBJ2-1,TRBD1,CSLLGRGPYNEQFF,TGCAGCCTCCTAGGAAGGGGGCCCTACAATGAGCAGTTCTTC
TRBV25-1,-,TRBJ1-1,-,CASSATGRGEAFF,TGTGCCAGCAGTGCAACAGGGAGAGGGGAAGCTTTCTTT
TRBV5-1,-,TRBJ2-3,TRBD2,CASGYSGSSTDTQYF,TGCGCCAGCGGATATAGCGGGTCTAGCACAGATACGCAGTATTTT
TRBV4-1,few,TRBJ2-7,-,CASSQDKVGGEQYF,TGCGCCAGCAGCCAAGATAAAGTCGGGGGCGAGCAGTACTTC
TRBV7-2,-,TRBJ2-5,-,CASSLDSGVSQETQYF,TGTGCCAGCAGCTTAGATAGCGGAGTGTCCCAAGAGACCCAGTACTTC
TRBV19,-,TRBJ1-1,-,CASSSVWAIYNTEAFF,TGTGCCAGTAGTAGTGTCTGGGCTATTTATAACACTGAAGCTTTCTTT
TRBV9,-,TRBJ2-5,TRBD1,CASSVEGTGQETQYF,TGTGCCAGCAGCGTAGAGGGGACAGGCCAAGAGACCCAGTACTTC
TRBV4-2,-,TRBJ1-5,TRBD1,CASSQQTGEQPQHF,TGTGCCAGCAGCCAACAGACAGGGGAACAGCCCCAGCATTTT
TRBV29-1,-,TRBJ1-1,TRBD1,CSVLPDRVLTQGTEAFF,TGCAGCGTTCTTCCCGACAGGGTGCTCACACAGGGCACTGAAGCTTTCTTT
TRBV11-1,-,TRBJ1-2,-,CASTRGEGYGYTF,TGTGCCAGCACCCGTGGAGAGGGCTATGGCTACACCTTC
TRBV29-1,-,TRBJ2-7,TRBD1,CSVEGGGGQGAYEQYF,TGCAGCGTTGAAGGGGGCGGGGGACAGGGGGCCTACGAGCAGTACTTC
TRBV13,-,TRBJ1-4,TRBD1,CASSGDRGYEKLFF,TGTGCCAGCAGCGGGGACAGGGGGTATGAAAAACTGTTTTTT
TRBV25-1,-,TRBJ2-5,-,CASSEFQLASQETQYF,TGTGCCAGCAGTGAATTTCAACTAGCTTCCCAAGAGACCCAGTACTTC
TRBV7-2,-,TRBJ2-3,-,CASSLGRATNTQYF,TGTGCCAGCAGCTTGGGCAGAGCCACGAATACGCAGTATTTT
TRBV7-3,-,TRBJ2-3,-,CASSPTGSSTDTQYF,TGTGCCAGCAGCCCTACAGGGTCTAGCACAGATACGCAGTATTTT
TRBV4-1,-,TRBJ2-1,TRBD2,CASSPGTSGRAVIVHEQFF,TGCGCCAGCAGCCCCGGGACTAGCGGGAGGGCCGTCATAGTCCATGAGCAGTTCTTC
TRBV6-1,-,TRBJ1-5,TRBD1,CASSETGGNQPQHF,TGTGCCAGCAGTGAGACAGGGGGCAATCAGCCCCAGCATTTT
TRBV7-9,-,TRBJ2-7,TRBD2,CASSLQASGRYEQYF,TGTGCCAGCAGCTTACAAGCGAGCGGGAGATACGAGCAGTACTTC
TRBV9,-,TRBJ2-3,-,CTSSVESSTDTQYF,TGTACCAGCAGCGTAGAGAGTAGCACAGATACGCAGTATTTT
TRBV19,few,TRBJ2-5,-,CASSMEAGETQYF,TGTGCCAGTAGTATGGAGGCGGGGGAGACCCAGTACTTC
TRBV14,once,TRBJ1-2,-,CASSQDRGGYTF,TGTGCCAGCAGCCAAGATCGGGGTGGCTACACCTTC
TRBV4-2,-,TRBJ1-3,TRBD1,CASSRPQGAGNTIYF,TGTGCCAGCAGCCGACCCCAGGGGGCTGGAAACACCATATATTTT